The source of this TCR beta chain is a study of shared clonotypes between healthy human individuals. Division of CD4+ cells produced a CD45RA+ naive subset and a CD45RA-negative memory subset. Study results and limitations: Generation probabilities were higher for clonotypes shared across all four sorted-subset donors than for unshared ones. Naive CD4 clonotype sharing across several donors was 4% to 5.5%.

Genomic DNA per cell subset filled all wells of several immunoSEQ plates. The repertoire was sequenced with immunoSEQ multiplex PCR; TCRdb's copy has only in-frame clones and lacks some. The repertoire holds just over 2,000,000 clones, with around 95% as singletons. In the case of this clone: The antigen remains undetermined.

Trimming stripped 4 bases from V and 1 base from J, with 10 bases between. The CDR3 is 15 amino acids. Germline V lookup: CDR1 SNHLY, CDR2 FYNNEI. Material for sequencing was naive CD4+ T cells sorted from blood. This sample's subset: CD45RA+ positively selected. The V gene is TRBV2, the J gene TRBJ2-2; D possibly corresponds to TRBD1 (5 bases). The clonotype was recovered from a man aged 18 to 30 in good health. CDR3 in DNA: TGTGCCAGCAGTGTCTCAGGGCAGAACACCGGGGAGCTGTTTTTT. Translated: CASSVSGQNTGELFF.